This TCR beta chain is from a study of shared clonotypes between healthy human individuals. The CDR3 loop spans 16 amino acids. After removal of 4 bases from V and 5 bases from J, the junction contained 11 bases not matched to a gene. Looked up from germline, CDR1 is SGHNT and CDR2 is YYREEE (reference sequence). Study results and limitations: Blood was the sole source, and tissue repertoires probably differ. Clonotype sharing among donors likely depends on sequencing depth. When compared with the clonotypes that were shared by all four sorted-subset donors, the non-shared clonotypes turned out to have lower generation probabilities.

Worth noting for this clone: Its target is unknown.

An even split of each subset's genomic DNA across several immunoSEQ plates was performed. Produced via immunoSEQ multiplex PCR; TCRdb's table is partial and in-frame only. The sample has about 1.4 million clones, 96% seen once. The sample comprised naive CD4+ T cells sorted from blood. Stated subset: CD45RA+ positively selected. The chain uses TRBV5-4 and TRBJ2-3, with TRBD2 identical over 9 bases. This TCR was sampled from a man between 25 and 39 years old in good health. The CDR3 region has the DNA TGTGCCAGCAGCCCGGCAATGCGGGAGGGCAAAGATACGCAGTATTTT. This sequence encodes CASSPAMREGKDTQYF.